One and the same sample provided the 7 T cell receptor beta chains below, sequenced in a study of CD8 T cells in ankylosing spondylitis. TCRdb independently ran MiXCR on the 5' RACE reads; one entry per CDR3 protein. The sample lists about 260,000 distinct CDR3 sequences, around 19% seen once, with roughly 8.3% in the top ten. The source material was blood, either unsorted or a sorted T cell fraction (not recorded which). The receptors stem from a male donor with ankylosing spondylitis or in good health (not recorded which).

The chain has TRBV28 and TRBJ2-2, with D possibly being TRBD1 (5 bases). Trimming cost V 3 bases and J 6 bases, with 14 bases left between them. Germline CDR1 and CDR2: MDHEN and SYDVKM. CDR3 size: 15 residues. The CDR3 DNA reads TGTGCCAGCAGTTTTCCCCAGGGATACGCCGGGGAGCTGTTTTTT. Residues: CASSFPQGYAGELFF. The full variable domain, its missing parts supplied by reference TRBV28 and TRBJ2-2, is DVKVTQSSRYLVKRTGEKVFLECVQDMDHENMFWYRQDPGLGLRLIYFSYDVKMKEKGDIPEGYSVSREKKERFSLILESASTNQTSMYLCASSFPQGYAGELFFGEGSRLTVL.

This clonotype was detected a few times. The rearrangement uses TRBV7-6 and TRBJ1-4; D is unclear. CDR1 and CDR2 from the germline V gene are SGHVS and FNYEAQ. Trimming took off 1 base at V and 6 bases at J, with 12 bases between the two ends. This CDR3 has 15 amino acids. For the CDR3, the DNA is TGTGCCAGCAGCTTAGGTCCATTCCCGCATGAAAAACTGTTTTTT. Translating gives CASSLGPFPHEKLFF. Based on the CDR3 plus reference TRBV7-6 and TRBJ1-4, the full variable domain is GAGVSQSPRYKVTKRGQDVALRCDPISGHVSLYWYRQALGQGPEFLTYFNYEAQQDKSGLPNDRFSAERPEGSISTLTIQRTEQRDSAMYRCASSLGPFPHEKLFFGSGTQLSVL.

There are many counts of this clonotype. This chain links TRBV6-1 with TRBJ2-1; 9 nucleotides align to TRBD1. V trimming: 6 bases; J trimming: 7 bases; junction bases outside the gene matches: 10. The CDR3 runs 15 residues. Germline V gene lookup returns CDR1 MNHNS and CDR2 SASEGT. The CDR3 reads CASSPDRGRGNEQFF. The DNA of the CDR3 is TGTGCCAGCAGCCCCGACAGGGGGAGGGGTAATGAGCAGTTCTTC.

The chain joins TRBV7-2 to TRBJ1-5, with 8 bases aligning to TRBD1. Germline values: CDR1 SGHTA, CDR2 FQGNSA. The CDR3 runs to 17 residues. J lost 0 bases, V lost 1 base, and 5 bases had no gene match. The CDR3 coding sequence is TGTGCCAGCAGCTTAGGGGACAGGAGATATAGCAATCAGCCCCAGCATTTT. The encoded protein is CASSLGDRRYSNQPQHF.

The chain employs TRBV7-6 and TRBJ2-3; D remains ambiguous. Trimming left V 2 bases short and J 7 bases short, with 4 bases between. The CDR3 runs to 11 residues. The germline V gene encodes CDR1 SGHVS and CDR2 FNYEAQ. The DNA for the CDR3 is TGTGCCAGCAGCTTATCGTATACGCAGTATTTT. This gives the protein CASSLSYTQYF.

This clonotype was seen only a few times. V is TRBV29-1 and J is TRBJ1-2; perhaps TRBD1 as D (5 bases). V gave up 1 base and J gave up 4 bases, with 10 bases separating them. The germline V gene has CDR1 SQVTM and CDR2 ANQGSEA. This CDR3 is 13 amino acids long. The CDR3 reads CSVEGQGAYGYTF. CDR3 coding DNA: TGCAGCGTTGAAGGGCAGGGCGCCTATGGCTACACCTTC.

This clonotype was detected many times. The CDR3 sequence is CASSTSTGEKLFF. The CDR3, as DNA: TGTGCCAGCAGCACCTCTACAGGAGAAAAACTGTTTTTT. V gene TRBV7-3 combines with J gene TRBJ1-4; the D gene is possibly TRBD1 (5 bases). The length of the CDR3 is 13 residues. V lost 5 bases and J 8 bases, leaving 12 bases between the germline ends. Germline loops: CDR1 SGHTA, CDR2 FQGTGA.